These 17 T cell receptor beta chains originate from one sample sequenced in a study of molecular identifiers for immune sequencing clone quantification. TCRdb processed the PCR reads anew with MiXCR; each CDR3 protein has one entry. This sample has about 640,000 distinct CDR3 sequences, with just under 20% found just once. The sequencing input was naive CD8+ T cells from blood, with Jurkat cell RNA spiked in. Subset given: FACS-sorted CD8+CD4-CCR7+CD45RA+ naive T cells. The receptors derive from a human donor in good health. Some libraries in this study had Jurkat cell RNA spiked in.

This clonotype has at least ten counts. CDR3 region: CASSSSGNTEAFF. The DNA of the CDR3 is TGTGCCAGCAGCTCCAGTGGGAACACTGAAGCTTTCTTT. The V call is TRBV7-2, the J call TRBJ1-1; no reliable D call. The CDR3 contains 13 residues. CDR1 is SGHTA, CDR2 FQGNSA, per germline. Trimming cost V 4 bases and J 1 base, with 7 bases left between them.

In the case of this clonotype: With a much larger clone just one base away, this may be a read error. The genes are TRBV28 and TRBJ2-3; D gene unclear. V lost 5 bases and J lost 7, with 13 bases in between. CDR1 and CDR2 from the germline V gene are MDHEN and SYDVKM. This CDR3 is 13 amino acids long. CDR3 protein: CASSPSSSYTQYF. CDR3 coding DNA: TGTGCCAGCAGTCCCTCGAGTAGCTATACGCAGTATTTT.

This sequence joins TRBV27 and TRBJ2-2, with D maybe TRBD2 (5 bases). The CDR3 totals 16 residues. V was pared by 1 base and J by 2 bases, with 11 bases between. The germline V gene has CDR1 MNHEY and CDR2 SMNVEV (reference sequence). The CDR3 is CASSLYVARNTGELFF. For the CDR3, the DNA is TGTGCCAGCAGTTTATATGTAGCGAGAAACACCGGGGAGCTGTTTTTT.

The chain links TRBV10-1 to TRBJ2-5; D is ambiguous. Trimming pared 4 bases from V and 6 bases from J, leaving 18 bases between. Germline loops: CDR1 WNHNN, CDR2 SYGVQD (reference sequence). The length of the CDR3 is 15 residues. The chain's CDR3 is CASSGPARLWKTQYF. Written as DNA, the CDR3 is TGCGCCAGCAGTGGGCCTGCCCGGCTGTGGAAGACCCAGTACTTC.

This clonotype occurred many times. J is TRBJ2-7 and V is TRBV15; TRBD2 matches at 8 bases. The length of the CDR3 is 15 residues. V was pared by 0 bases and J by 3 bases, with 4 bases of the junction left unmatched. Germline CDR1 is LNHNV and CDR2 is YYDKDF (reference sequence). The CDR3 bases are TGTGCCACCAGCAGAGATTTCGGGACTAGCTACGAGCAGTACTTC. Encoded protein: CATSRDFGTSYEQYF. The full variable domain, with the rest looked up from reference TRBV15 and TRBJ2-7, is DAMVIQNPRYQVTQFGKPVTLSCSQTLNHNVMYWYQQKSSQAPKLLFHYYDKDFNNEADTPDNFQSRRPNTSFCFLDIRSPGLGDTAMYLCATSRDFGTSYEQYFGPGTRLTVT.

This clonotype was recorded many times. This sequence joins TRBV12-3 or TRBV12-4 and TRBJ1-3; D remains unclear. The CDR3 has 12 residues. V lost 4 bases and J lost 0, with 1 base in between. The CDR3 coding sequence is TGTGCCAGCAGTTACTCTGGAAACACCATATATTTT. Its protein product is CASSYSGNTIYF.

This sequence joins TRBV18 and TRBJ2-7, with a weak D call TRBD1 (5 bases). V was pared by 4 bases and J by 3 bases, with 13 bases between. Germline-derived CDR1 and CDR2 are KGHSH and LQKENI. The CDR3 extends over 14 amino acids. Here the CDR3 reads CASSQSTADYEQYF. The DNA of the CDR3 is TGTGCCAGCTCACAGTCGACAGCCGACTACGAGCAGTACTTC.

This clonotype came up many times. This CDR3 reads CATKGQVNTEAFF. The CDR3 DNA sequence: TGTGCCACCAAGGGGCAGGTGAACACTGAAGCTTTCTTT. The rearrangement links TRBV2 to TRBJ1-1, with a possible D match to TRBD1 (5 bases). V was shortened by 10 bases and J by 0 bases, with 12 bases between the two germline ends. Germline V gene sequence: CDR1 SNHLY, CDR2 FYNNEI. The CDR3 totals 13 residues. The variable domain in full, completed from reference TRBV2 and TRBJ1-1, reads EPEVTQTPSHQVTQMGQEVILRCVPISNHLYFYWYRQILGQKVEFLVSFYNNEISEKSEIFDDQFSVERPDGSNFTLKIRSTKLEDSAMYFCATKGQVNTEAFFGQGTRLTVV.

This rearrangement joins TRBV10-3 to TRBJ1-4; D is uncertain. The CDR3 covers 15 residues. Deletions cut 1 base from V and 8 bases from J, with 14 bases between. Germline loops: CDR1 ENHRY, CDR2 SYGVKD. CDR3 bases: TGTGCCATCAGTGAGTTCGTGGGGTCTGTCGAAAAACTGTTTTTT. Translating it yields CAISEFVGSVEKLFF.

This clonotype was seen only a few times. This sequence joins TRBV5-6 and TRBJ1-1; D remains unclear. Trimming removed 4 bases at V and 1 base at J, with 14 bases between. Germline V gene sequence: CDR1 SGHDT, CDR2 YYEEEE. This CDR3 spans 15 amino acids. The CDR3 DNA reads as TGTGCCAGCAGCCATCCGATTAACAAGAACACTGAAGCTTTCTTT. Its protein is CASSHPINKNTEAFF.

This clonotype came up many times. The chain employs TRBV27 and TRBJ1-1; maybe TRBD1 (6 bases). CDR1 MNHEY and CDR2 SMNVEV come from the germline V gene (reference sequence). This CDR3 comprises 14 residues. V was clipped by 5 bases and J by 3 bases, with 13 bases between them. The CDR3 DNA is TGTGCCAGCAGTCAATATACAGGGTACACTGAAGCTTTCTTT. Amino acids: CASSQYTGYTEAFF.

This clonotype was seen at least ten times. The chain is built from TRBV9 and TRBJ2-3; no clear D gene. CDR3 length: 16 amino acids. Between the trimmed V and J ends, which lost 0 bases and 2 bases, there was a span of 13 bases. The V gene's germline CDR1 is SGDLS and CDR2 YYNGEE. The CDR3 is CASSVDQVVPTDTQYF. In nucleotides, the CDR3 is TGTGCCAGCAGCGTAGACCAGGTCGTCCCCACAGATACGCAGTATTTT.

A few counts support this clonotype. The V call is TRBV4-3, the J call TRBJ2-7, with D perhaps TRBD1 (6 bases). The V end was cut by 1 base, the J end by 1 base, with 14 bases between. CDR1 is LGHNA and CDR2 is YSLEER in the germline V gene. There are 16 residues in the CDR3. The CDR3 loop is CASSQGLRGPSYEQYF. The CDR3 DNA reads as TGCGCCAGCAGCCAAGGTCTCAGGGGTCCTTCCTACGAGCAGTACTTC.

The V call is TRBV4-3, the J call TRBJ1-1; D call uncertain. Germline CDR1 and CDR2: LGHNA and YSLEER. There are 16 residues in the CDR3. V was trimmed by 0 bases and J by 6 bases, leaving 17 bases between them. The CDR3 DNA is TGCGCCAGCAGCCAAGATTGGGGATCGGTAAGCGCTGAAGCTTTCTTT. Translation gives CASSQDWGSVSAEAFF.

This clonotype was recorded only once. This may be a read error: a much more frequent sequence differs by one nucleotide. The genes are TRBV20-1 and TRBJ2-2, with D tentatively TRBD2 (5 bases). The V end was cut by 1 base, the J end by 1 base, with 16 bases between. Germline CDR1 DFQATT, CDR2 SNEGSKA (reference sequence). This CDR3 spans 17 amino acids. The CDR3 DNA reads TGCAGTGCTAGAGCCCTCCCAGCGGCCAAGAACACCGGGGAGCTGTTTTTT. It specifies CSARALPAAKNTGELFF.

This clonotype occurred many times. The chain carries TRBV4-1 and TRBJ2-7; no clear D gene. CDR3 length: 13 residues. Trimming stripped 3 bases from V and 0 bases from J, with 6 bases between. Germline loops: CDR1 MGHRA, CDR2 YSYEKL. CDR3 DNA sequence: TGCGCCAGCAGCCAGAGGACCTCCTACGAGCAGTACTTC. Its translation: CASSQRTSYEQYF.

The V gene is TRBV27, the J gene TRBJ2-1, with unresolved D. Germline V lookup: CDR1 MNHEY, CDR2 SMNVEV (reference sequence). Trimming pared 5 bases from V and 0 bases from J, leaving 14 bases between. This CDR3 is 16 amino acids long. This CDR3 is CASSTLDYSSYNEQFF. The CDR3 nucleotides read TGTGCCAGCAGTACCTTGGATTACAGCTCCTACAATGAGCAGTTCTTC.